This T cell receptor beta chain stems from a study of blood T cell repertoires in COVID-19. Looking at the study overall: T cells, B-cell-depleted T cells, or PBMCs supplied cDNA or gDNA.

Points on this clone: An end of the junction differs from the germline gene, which may be a read error.

The germline gives CDR1 MDHEN, CDR2 SYDVKM. The CDR3 is 15 residues long. How the authors handled the data: By means of reference gene primer amplification, nucleated cell counts were estimated. This table comes from immunoSEQ multiplex PCR, and its TCRdb copy is limited to in-frame clones, with some not included. V, J and clone size derive from that table, while D and trimming were established from the DNA sequence. The sample has 230,000 or so clones, roughly 84% seen once. Two negative PCRs, clearance, or symptom resolution characterized the recovered Cohort 3 donors. Sequencing input: PBMCs or T cells enriched from blood (not recorded which). This TCR came from a man in his fifties who had recovered from COVID-19. The chain combines TRBV28 with TRBJ1-3; 9 bases are a match to TRBD1. CDR3 coding DNA: TGTGCCAGCAGTAGCCCGGGACAGGGAGGACAAGGCGAGGATTTT. Translated: CASSSPGQGGQGEDF.